This T cell receptor beta chain was recovered during a study of cytomegalovirus exposure and HLA in healthy donors. Profiling relied on immunoSEQ multiplex PCR, and the TCRdb table lists in-frame clones only, not all of them. Of about 190,000 clones in the sample, approximately 85% are singletons; the top ten hold approximately 1.5%. Input material: PBMCs. The source is a woman under 30 in good health and CMV-seronegative.

This CDR3 is CASSLDPPGGRGETQYF. In DNA form, the CDR3 reads TGTGCCAGCAGCTTAGATCCACCAGGGGGCAGGGGAGAGACCCAGTACTTC. The chain uses TRBV11-2 and TRBJ2-5; 8 nucleotides match TRBD1. This CDR3 has 17 residues. Germline CDR1 SGHAT, CDR2 FQNNGV. V trimming: 0 bases; J trimming: 4 bases; junction bases outside the gene matches: 10.